This T cell receptor beta chain derives from a study of T cell responses to AZD1222 COVID-19 vaccine. The CDR3 consists of 11 residues. Germline assignment: CDR1 SGHRS and CDR2 YFSETQ. The V gene lost 1 base and the J gene lost 5 bases, with 4 bases spanning the gap. The study, taken as a whole, reports: Increases in Spike-specific TCR breadth and depth were seen after two AZD1222 doses. The sample set comprised mostly white British donors with more females, and clonal diversity was possibly underestimated.

Concerning this clone itself: No antigen is known for it.

Analysis merged second doses at about 4 or about 12 weeks. Method: immunoSEQ multiplex PCR; TCRdb's copy keeps in-frame clones and lacks some. The profile covers around 70,000 clones, with 87% appearing a single time and under 1.5% taken by the ten largest. The specimen comprised peripheral blood, sampled 28 days after the second AZD1222 dose. This TCR came from an adult who received the AZD1222 COVID-19 vaccine. The genes are TRBV5-1 and TRBJ2-7; no firm D call. The CDR3 region has the DNA TGCGCCAGCAGCTTGACCCACGAGCAGTACTTC. It codes for CASSLTHEQYF. Full variable domain (rest looked up from reference TRBV5-1 and TRBJ2-7): KAGVTQTPRYLIKTRGQQVTLSCSPISGHRSVSWYQQTPGQGLQFLFEYFSETQRNKGNFPGRFSGRQFSNSRSEMNVSTLELGDSALYLCASSLTHEQYFGPGTRLTVT.